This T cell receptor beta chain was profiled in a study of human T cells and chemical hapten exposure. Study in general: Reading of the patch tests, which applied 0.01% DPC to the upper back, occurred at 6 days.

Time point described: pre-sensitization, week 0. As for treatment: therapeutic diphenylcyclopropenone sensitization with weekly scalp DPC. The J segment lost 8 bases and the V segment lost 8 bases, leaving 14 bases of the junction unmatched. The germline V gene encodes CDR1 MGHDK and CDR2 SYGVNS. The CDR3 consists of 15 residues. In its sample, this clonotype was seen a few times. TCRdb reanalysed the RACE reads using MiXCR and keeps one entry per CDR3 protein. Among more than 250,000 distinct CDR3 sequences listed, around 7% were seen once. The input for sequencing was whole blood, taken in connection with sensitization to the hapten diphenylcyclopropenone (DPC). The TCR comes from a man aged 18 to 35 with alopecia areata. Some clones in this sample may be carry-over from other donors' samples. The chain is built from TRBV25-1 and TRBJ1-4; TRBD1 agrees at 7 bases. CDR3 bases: TGTGCCAGCCGAGACGGAGACGGAGGGGGCGAAAAACTGTTTTTT. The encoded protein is CASRDGDGGGEKLFF.